This T cell receptor beta chain was sequenced for a study of T cells in Graves' hyperthyroidism and ophthalmopathy. The study, taken as a whole, reports: Blood samples included most of the expanded thyroid clonotypes exceeding 0.001.

TCR beta CDR3 region amplification was performed from RNA transcripts. The primer set for the first-round RT-PCR of the TCR CDR3 was HTBI. TCRdb independently ran MiXCR on the multiplex PCR reads; one entry per CDR3 protein. Of roughly 300,000 distinct CDR3 sequences listed, approximately 18% were seen once; the top ten hold about 53%. The authors deemed Graves' hyperthyroidism stable absent ophthalmopathy progression within 18 months. This clonotype was seen many times. What it recognizes is unknown. Sequences were obtained from blood. This receptor was obtained from a woman aged 45-59 years with Graves' hyperthyroidism.

CDR3 sequence (DNA): TGTGCCAGCAGCTTACCTGGGACAGCTAGCACAGATACGCAGTATTTT. Translated, it gives CASSLPGTASTDTQYF. V gene TRBV7-2 combines with J gene TRBJ2-3; 7 bases are a match to TRBD1. The germline V gene has CDR1 SGHTA and CDR2 FQGNSA. J gave up 0 bases and V 2 bases, and 5 bases lay outside the gene matches. This CDR3 region has 16 residues.